The 27 T cell receptor beta chains given below trace back to one sample, sequenced in a study of T cell responses to AZD1222 COVID-19 vaccine (dated by TCRdb to the early 2020s). The time point label for this specimen denotes: baseline before first vaccination. Library method: the immunoSEQ multiplex PCR assay. TCRdb re-hosts the immuneACCESS table, in-frame sequences only. Its copies lack some clones; in the studies checked, an unresolved V gene accounts for under half of them, and the cause for the rest is not known. Across this sample there are some 130,000 clones, with more than 85% seen only once. The leading ten clones occupy about 3% of the sample. The starting material was peripheral blood, obtained on day 0 of AZD1222 vaccination. These receptors were obtained from an adult in good health.

This sequence joins TRBV6-5 and TRBJ2-3; possible D gene TRBD1, 5 bases. The germline V gene encodes CDR1 MNHEY and CDR2 SVGAGI. This CDR3 region has 12 residues. Trimming removed 8 bases at V and 4 bases at J, with 10 bases between. CDR3 sequence (DNA): TGTGCCAGCCAGACAGCTTCAGATACGCAGTATTTT. This translates into CASQTASDTQYF.

The chain uses TRBV28 and TRBJ1-2, with a possible D match to TRBD1 (6 bases). Germline CDR1 and CDR2: MDHEN and SYDVKM. CDR3 size: 12 residues. The V and J ends lost 11 bases and 4 bases respectively, with 14 bases between them. Here the CDR3 DNA reads TGTGCCCACACGGAAGGGGGCTATGGCTACACCTTC. Translated: CAHTEGGYGYTF.

V gene TRBV10-3 combines with J gene TRBJ2-1; possible D gene TRBD2, 6 bases. The CDR3 has 11 residues. CDR1 is ENHRY and CDR2 is SYGVKD in the germline V gene. The V end was cut by 8 bases, the J end by 6 bases, with 8 bases between. CDR3 nucleotide sequence: TGTGCCATCGATAGCGGCAATGAGCAGTTCTTC. This gives the protein CAIDSGNEQFF.

This clone was recorded only once. The chain couples TRBV4-1 to TRBJ1-4; TRBD1 matches 7 bases. J was trimmed by 0 bases and V by 5 bases; bases with no gene match: 6. Germline V gene sequence: CDR1 MGHRA, CDR2 YSYEKL. The CDR3 consists of 16 residues. The CDR3 loop is CASSYTDRATNEKLFF. DNA for the CDR3: TGCGCCAGCAGCTACACCGACAGGGCAACTAATGAAAAACTGTTTTTT.

The chain has TRBV5-1 and TRBJ2-2, with D perhaps TRBD2 (7 bases). Germline V gives CDR1 SGHRS, CDR2 YFSETQ. The germline V and J ends were trimmed by 6 bases and 6 bases, with 21 bases remaining between them. This CDR3 region has 16 residues. DNA of the CDR3: TGCGCCAGCACACGGGGGGCGACTAGAACATCCGGGGAGCTGTTTTTT. This codes for CASTRGATRTSGELFF.

Details on this clone: This same CDR3 is encoded by further DNA sequences in the sample. This chain joins TRBV19 and TRBJ2-7; TRBD2 aligns across 8 bases. After removal of 5 bases from V and 0 bases from J, the junction contained 3 bases not matched to a gene. CDR3 size: 14 residues. From germline, CDR1 is LNHDA and CDR2 SQIVND (reference sequence). The DNA of the CDR3 is TGTGCCAGTAGTTCAAGCGGGAGCTCCTACGAGCAGTACTTC. The encoded protein is CASSSSGSSYEQYF.

The chain has TRBV7-2 and TRBJ2-7; 8 bases are shared with TRBD2. Looked up from germline, CDR1 is SGHTA and CDR2 is FQGNSA. The ends lost 5 bases at V and 4 bases at J; junction bases unmatched: 4. CDR3 length: 13 amino acids. Here the CDR3 DNA reads TGTGCCAGCAGCAACCGGGGGGGGTACGAGCAGTACTTC. Protein product: CASSNRGGYEQYF.

This rearrangement joins TRBV5-8 to TRBJ2-3; 15 bases are a match to TRBD2. The CDR3 is made up of 19 amino acids. The V gene end was trimmed by 3 bases and the J gene end by 2 bases; junction bases not matched to a gene: 10. CDR1 SGHTS and CDR2 YDEGEE come from the germline V gene. CDR3 loop: CASSSGLAGGWTVTDTQYF. The CDR3, as DNA: TGTGCCAGCAGCTCGGGACTAGCGGGAGGCTGGACCGTCACAGATACGCAGTATTTT.

This sequence joins TRBV6-5 and TRBJ2-2; TRBD2 aligns across 8 bases. The V gene end was trimmed by 6 bases and the J gene end by 6 bases; junction bases not matched to a gene: 3. CDR1 is MNHEY and CDR2 is SVGAGI in the germline V gene. CDR3 length: 13 amino acids. The CDR3 is CASSREGAGELFF. DNA of the CDR3: TGTGCCAGCAGCCGGGAGGGGGCCGGGGAGCTGTTTTTT.

DNA of the CDR3: TGTGCCAGTAAGGCCAGGGCACCTGTCTACACCTTC. Protein product: CASKARAPVYTF. The chain links TRBV19 to TRBJ1-2, with D possibly TRBD1 on 5 matching bases. CDR3 length equals 12 residues. Per germline, CDR1 LNHDA and CDR2 SQIVND (reference sequence). Trimming cost V 7 bases and J 10 bases, with 16 bases left between them.

The V and J genes are TRBV5-1 and TRBJ2-7; the D is unclear. Germline-derived CDR1 and CDR2 are SGHRS and YFSETQ. This CDR3 comprises 11 residues. V lost 3 bases, J lost 0 bases, and 1 base lay in between. CDR3 sequence (DNA): TGCGCCAGCAGCTCCTCCTACGAGCAGTACTTC. This sequence encodes CASSSSYEQYF.

The V and J genes are TRBV4-1 and TRBJ2-1, with 8 positions matching TRBD2. CDR1 is MGHRA, CDR2 YSYEKL, per germline. Losses at the gene ends were 3 bases for V and 10 bases for J; bases not matched to a gene: 5. This CDR3 is built from 13 residues. The CDR3 is CASSQITSGEQFF. In DNA form, the CDR3 reads TGCGCCAGCAGCCAGATAACTAGCGGCGAGCAGTTCTTC.

J is TRBJ2-1 and V is TRBV7-2; 14 nucleotides align to TRBD2. The CDR3 is 18 residues long. Germline-derived CDR1 and CDR2 are SGHTA and FQGNSA. J was trimmed by 3 bases and V by 0 bases; bases with no gene match: 4. The CDR3 DNA reads TGTGCCAGCAGCTTAGCCCTCGGGACTAGCGGGAGCTACAATGAGCAGTTCTTC. It encodes CASSLALGTSGSYNEQFF.

This sequence joins TRBV19 and TRBJ2-6; TRBD1 might be the D (5 bases). Trimming took off 6 bases at V and 0 bases at J, with 12 bases between the two ends. The CDR3 length is 16 residues. Germline lookup yields CDR1 LNHDA and CDR2 SQIVND (reference sequence). The CDR3 loop reads CASSLRQGSGANVLTF. The CDR3 DNA reads TGTGCCAGTAGCCTACGGCAGGGCTCTGGGGCCAACGTCCTGACTTTC.

This clone was observed a handful of times. The chain joins TRBV7-9 to TRBJ1-1, with 7 nucleotides matching TRBD1. V was pared by 5 bases and J by 2 bases, with 8 bases of the junction left unmatched. The CDR3 spans 15 residues. CDR1 and CDR2 (germline): SEHNR, FQNEAQ (reference sequence). The CDR3 sequence is CASSGFRDRNTEAFF. The CDR3, as DNA: TGTGCCAGCAGCGGTTTCCGGGACAGAAACACTGAAGCTTTCTTT. Using reference TRBV7-9 and TRBJ1-1 for the parts outside the CDR3, the full variable domain is DTGVSQNPRHKITKRGQNVTFRCDPISEHNRLYWYRQTLGQGPEFLTYFQNEAQLEKSRLLSDRFSAERPKGSFSTLEIQRTEQGDSAMYLCASSGFRDRNTEAFFGQGTRLTVV.

The chain couples TRBV16 to TRBJ2-1; 7 nucleotides match TRBD1. The CDR3 loop spans 18 amino acids. With 0 bases clipped from V and 1 base from J, the junction kept 9 bases outside the gene matches. CDR1 is KGHSY and CDR2 is FQNENV in the germline V gene. In nucleotides, the CDR3 is TGTGCCAGCAGCCAATCGGTGCCGGGACAGATGTCCTACAATGAGCAGTTCTTC. Translation gives CASSQSVPGQMSYNEQFF. The full variable domain, with the rest looked up from reference TRBV16 and TRBJ2-1, is GEEVAQTPKHLVRGEGQKAKLYCAPIKGHSYVFWYQQVLKNEFKFLISFQNENVFDETGMPKERFSAKCLPNSPCSLEIQATKLEDSAVYFCASSQSVPGQMSYNEQFFGPGTRLTVL.

The chain couples TRBV2 to TRBJ2-1; the match to TRBD2 covers 16 bases. This CDR3 has 16 amino acids. Germline CDR1 and CDR2: SNHLY and FYNNEI. V lost 6 bases to trimming and J lost 9 bases; unmatched junction nucleotides: 8. CDR3 DNA: TGTGCCAGCAGGAGGGGACTAGCGGGAGGGCCCGGTGAGCAGTTCTTC. This translates into CASRRGLAGGPGEQFF.

About this clone: One junction end does not reproduce the germline sequence, and a read error may be involved. The chain couples TRBV5-1 to TRBJ2-2; tentative D call: TRBD2 (5 bases). CDR1 is SGHRS and CDR2 is YFSETQ in the germline V gene. The CDR3 extends over 15 amino acids. The CDR3 nucleotides read TGCGTCAGCAGCTTATTTAGCGCGAACACCGGGGAGCTGTTTTTT. Its translation: CVSSLFSANTGELFF.

J is TRBJ2-7 and V is TRBV28, with 12 bases identical to TRBD1. From germline, CDR1 is MDHEN and CDR2 SYDVKM. This CDR3 is built from 17 residues. The V gene end was trimmed by 5 bases and the J gene end by 7 bases; junction bases not matched to a gene: 15. CDR3 in amino acids: CASSAIYSGTGGGEQYF. CDR3 coding DNA: TGTGCCAGCAGTGCGATCTACTCCGGGACAGGGGGCGGTGAGCAGTACTTC.

The V gene is TRBV11-3, the J gene TRBJ2-5; the match to TRBD1 covers 8 bases. Germline assignment: CDR1 SGHNT and CDR2 YENEEA. The V segment lost 5 bases and the J segment 4 bases; nucleotides outside the gene matches: 12. The CDR3 sequence is 16 residues long. CDR3 DNA: TGTGCCAGCAGCGCCTCCTGGACAGGGTCTCGAGAGACCCAGTACTTC. It codes for CASSASWTGSRETQYF.

The chain couples TRBV7-9 to TRBJ2-5; D perhaps matches TRBD1 (5 bases). Per germline, CDR1 SEHNR and CDR2 FQNEAQ (reference sequence). Trimming pared 7 bases from V and 5 bases from J, leaving 23 bases between. The CDR3 covers 16 residues. For the CDR3, the DNA is TGTGCCAGCACTAATATTGGGGCCAGGGCTGGGGAGACCCAGTACTTC. Encoded protein: CASTNIGARAGETQYF.

The CDR3 sequence: CASSLGSGNTEAFF. CDR3 sequence (DNA): TGTGCCAGCAGCTTAGGATCGGGGAACACTGAAGCTTTCTTT. This rearrangement joins TRBV7-6 to TRBJ1-1; no clear D gene. The germline CDR1 and CDR2 sequences are SGHVS and FNYEAQ. CDR3 size: 14 residues. With 1 base removed from V and 1 base from J, the gap between germline ends came to 7 bases.

The rearrangement links TRBV7-2 to TRBJ1-1; D not resolved. V was trimmed by 2 bases and J by 1 base, leaving 8 bases between them. In germline, CDR1 is SGHTA, CDR2 FQGNSA. This CDR3 comprises 14 residues. CDR3 coding DNA: TGTGCCAGCAGCTTATACTGGGCGAACACTGAAGCTTTCTTT. It yields the protein CASSLYWANTEAFF.

This chain connects TRBV5-1 to TRBJ2-3, with D unresolved. Trimming left V 0 bases short and J 0 bases short, with 11 bases between. The CDR3 is 16 amino acids. Looked up from germline, CDR1 is SGHRS and CDR2 is YFSETQ. The CDR3 spells CASSLARRSSTDTQYF. The CDR3 region has the DNA TGCGCCAGCAGCTTGGCCAGGCGGTCTAGCACAGATACGCAGTATTTT.

The chain combines TRBV5-1 with TRBJ1-2, with 7 bases aligning to TRBD1. The CDR3 covers 15 residues. CDR1 is SGHRS, CDR2 YFSETQ, per germline. The trim removed 2 bases at V and 0 bases at J, leaving 4 bases unmatched. CDR3 sequence reads: CASSFPGTANYGYTF. The CDR3 DNA is TGCGCCAGCAGCTTTCCCGGGACAGCTAACTATGGCTACACCTTC.

V and J are TRBV24-1 and TRBJ2-5; D perhaps matches TRBD1 (6 bases). Per germline, CDR1 KGHDR and CDR2 SFDVKD. Trimming removed 7 bases from V and 4 bases from J, with 18 bases in between. The CDR3 length is 15 residues. The DNA for the CDR3 is TGTGCCACCAGCGGACATACAGGGTTTGGAGAGACCCAGTACTTC. The encoded protein is CATSGHTGFGETQYF.

This chain connects TRBV6-2 or TRBV6-3 to TRBJ2-2; weak D call: TRBD1 (6 bases). CDR1 MNHEY and CDR2 SVGEGT come from the germline V gene. Trimming took off 2 bases at V and 5 bases at J, with 12 bases between the two ends. The CDR3 is 15 amino acids. The CDR3 coding sequence is TGTGCCAGCAGTTACGGGGTAGGGGGAACCGGGGAGCTGTTTTTT. Translated: CASSYGVGGTGELFF.